One sample yielded the 25 T cell receptor beta chains listed below, sequenced in a study of cytomegalovirus exposure and HLA in healthy donors. Researchers ran the PCR with 60 Vbeta and 13 Jbeta primers. TCRdb's table, derived via immunoSEQ multiplex PCR, lists solely in-frame clones and lacks some. This table holds roughly 220,000 clones, around 75% found once. Source material: PBMCs. The origin of the receptors is a woman aged 30 to 39 in good health and CMV-seronegative.

The rearrangement uses TRBV5-1 and TRBJ2-5; TRBD2 matches at 7 bases. After removal of 4 bases from V and 4 bases from J, the junction contained 10 bases not matched to a gene. The length of the CDR3 is 15 residues. In germline, CDR1 is SGHRS, CDR2 YFSETQ. CDR3 in amino acids: CASSITARGVETQYF. The CDR3 nucleotides are TGCGCCAGCAGCATTACAGCCCGGGGGGTAGAGACCCAGTACTTC.

This clone was picked up one time. Other nucleotide sequences in the sample specify the same CDR3. The chain combines TRBV2 with TRBJ1-1; D ambiguous. There are 15 residues in the CDR3. The germline V and J ends were trimmed by 1 base and 3 bases, with 12 bases remaining between them. Germline CDR1 SNHLY, CDR2 FYNNEI. DNA for the CDR3: TGTGCCAGCAGTGAAGGGGCGGGTTTCCACACTGAAGCTTTCTTT. Residues: CASSEGAGFHTEAFF.

This sequence joins TRBV6-1 and TRBJ2-5; D is perhaps TRBD2 (5 bases). V lost 4 bases to trimming and J lost 4 bases, with 10 bases between them. This CDR3 spans 13 amino acids. Looked up from germline, CDR1 is MNHNS and CDR2 is SASEGT. The CDR3 region has the DNA TGTGCCAGCAGTGGGGCCGCGGGAGAGACCCAGTACTTC. It is translated as CASSGAAGETQYF.

This chain uses TRBV6-1 with TRBJ1-5; 8 bases map to TRBD1. CDR3 length: 14 amino acids. V gave up 6 bases and J gave up 4 bases; unmatched junction bases: 5. Germline values: CDR1 MNHNS, CDR2 SASEGT. CDR3 nucleotides: TGTGCCAGCAGCTGGACAGGGATGAATCAGCCCCAGCATTTT. Translating it yields CASSWTGMNQPQHF.

This clone was observed a handful of times. The genes are TRBV19 and TRBJ1-2, with TRBD1 matching 7 bases. Germline V CDR1 and CDR2: LNHDA, SQIVND (reference sequence). Losses at the gene ends were 10 bases for V and 1 base for J; bases not matched to a gene: 9. The CDR3 length is 14 residues. The CDR3 loop reads CATARGTDNYGYTF. Here the CDR3 DNA reads TGTGCCACTGCCAGGGGGACAGATAACTATGGCTACACCTTC.

V usage is TRBV19 and J usage is TRBJ2-1; 8 nucleotides line up with TRBD1. This CDR3 is 14 amino acids long. CDR1 is LNHDA, CDR2 SQIVND, per germline (reference sequence). Trimming took 10 bases from V and 0 from J; bases not matched to a gene: 5. The CDR3 loop is CAIGDRNSYNEQFF. The CDR3 DNA is TGTGCCATTGGGGACAGGAACTCCTACAATGAGCAGTTCTTC.

The rearrangement links TRBV14 to TRBJ2-1; D is uncertain. This CDR3 comprises 13 residues. The V gene lost 4 bases and the J gene lost 4 bases, with 8 bases spanning the gap. Germline CDR1 is SGHDN and CDR2 is FVKESK. CDR3 loop: CASSPARYNEQFF. The CDR3 bases are TGTGCCAGCAGCCCTGCTAGGTACAATGAGCAGTTCTTC.

The chain joins TRBV15 to TRBJ2-5; D perhaps matches TRBD2 (7 bases). Trimming removed 6 bases at V and 2 bases at J, with 16 bases between. The germline CDR1 and CDR2 sequences are LNHNV and YYDKDF (reference sequence). The CDR3 sequence is 15 residues long. The CDR3 DNA sequence: TGTGCCACCAGGGGGGCTAGCGGCCCTCAAGAGACCCAGTACTTC. This translates into CATRGASGPQETQYF.

V gene TRBV6-1 combines with J gene TRBJ1-2, with 8 bases lining up with TRBD1. This CDR3 has 13 residues. The J segment lost 2 bases and the V segment lost 10 bases, leaving 6 bases of the junction unmatched. Germline CDR1 reads MNHNS; CDR2 reads SASEGT. In nucleotides, the CDR3 is TGTGCCACCACGACAGGGGAGAACTATGGCTACACCTTC. Protein product: CATTTGENYGYTF.

The rearrangement joins TRBV21-1 to TRBJ2-1; the D segment call TRBD1 is taken from the table without a DNA check. TRBV21-1 is recorded as a pseudogene. This CDR3 has 18 residues. The CDR3 DNA reads as TGTGCCAGCAGCAAGCACAGGAAAAGGCCTAGCTCCTACAATGAGCAGTTCTTC. This encodes CASSKHRKRPSSYNEQFF.

V gene TRBV11-2 combines with J gene TRBJ1-3; D ambiguous. Trimming took off 0 bases at V and 7 bases at J, with 10 bases between the two ends. CDR1 is SGHAT and CDR2 is FQNNGV in the germline V gene. This CDR3 is 14 amino acids long. CDR3: CASSLEGRINTIYF. The CDR3 DNA reads as TGTGCCAGCAGCTTAGAGGGGAGGATTAACACCATATATTTT.

The chain has TRBV5-1 and TRBJ2-3; D is possibly TRBD1 (5 bases). CDR3 length: 15 amino acids. Trimming stripped 0 bases from V and 6 bases from J, with 14 bases between. The germline CDR1 and CDR2 sequences are SGHRS and YFSETQ. The CDR3 region is CASSLEGVQRDTQYF. DNA of the CDR3: TGCGCCAGCAGCTTGGAAGGGGTGCAGCGCGATACGCAGTATTTT.

The DNA for the CDR3 is TGTGCCAGCAGTGAAATGGTGGGGGCCACAGATACGCAGTATTTT. Amino acids: CASSEMVGATDTQYF. The V gene is TRBV6-1, the J gene TRBJ2-3; maybe TRBD1 (6 bases). CDR3 size: 15 residues. In germline, CDR1 is MNHNS, CDR2 SASEGT. Trimming removed 2 bases at V and 2 bases at J, with 11 bases between.

The rearrangement joins TRBV27 to TRBJ2-5; 8 nucleotides agree with TRBD2. The V gene's germline CDR1 is MNHEY and CDR2 SMNVEV (reference sequence). Trimming took 6 bases from V and 4 from J; bases not matched to a gene: 16. The CDR3 runs 17 residues. DNA for the CDR3: TGTGCCAGCAGCCGAAAGGCGGGGGGCTCCTCCAGAGAGACCCAGTACTTC. This translates into CASSRKAGGSSRETQYF.

The CDR3 coding sequence is TGCGCCAGCAGCTTCAGAGGGGGAGCCACTCAAACGGGCGATGAGCAGTTCTTC. It is translated as CASSFRGGATQTGDEQFF. The chain links TRBV5-1 to TRBJ2-1, with a weak D call TRBD1 (6 bases). CDR1 and CDR2 from the germline V gene are SGHRS and YFSETQ. Between the trimmed V and J ends, which lost 2 bases and 8 bases, there was a span of 26 bases. CDR3 length: 18 amino acids. Full variable domain (outside the CDR3, taken from reference TRBV5-1 and TRBJ2-1): KAGVTQTPRYLIKTRGQQVTLSCSPISGHRSVSWYQQTPGQGLQFLFEYFSETQRNKGNFPGRFSGRQFSNSRSEMNVSTLELGDSALYLCASSFRGGATQTGDEQFFGPGTRLTVL.

The genes are TRBV29-1 and TRBJ2-2, with D perhaps TRBD2 (7 bases). V was clipped by 3 bases and J by 6 bases, with 8 bases between them. The V gene's germline CDR1 is SQVTM and CDR2 ANQGSEA. The CDR3 loop spans 12 amino acids. The CDR3 here is CSVDGGPGELFF. In DNA, the CDR3 is TGCAGCGTTGACGGGGGGCCCGGGGAGCTGTTTTTT.

The rearrangement joins TRBV15 to TRBJ2-2; 9 nucleotides match TRBD1. Trimming cost V 0 bases and J 4 bases; bases outside gene matches: 6. The CDR3 runs to 17 residues. Germline values: CDR1 LNHNV, CDR2 YYDKDF (reference sequence). The CDR3 region is CATSRERGQGPTGELFF. In DNA, the CDR3 is TGTGCCACCAGCAGAGAAAGGGGACAGGGTCCCACCGGGGAGCTGTTTTTT. Filled out from reference TRBV15 and TRBJ2-2, the complete variable domain reads DAMVIQNPRYQVTQFGKPVTLSCSQTLNHNVMYWYQQKSSQAPKLLFHYYDKDFNNEADTPDNFQSRRPNTSFCFLDIRSPGLGDTAMYLCATSRERGQGPTGELFFGEGSRLTVL.

The chain carries TRBV28 and TRBJ2-7, with 7 nucleotides matching TRBD2. The CDR3 totals 15 residues. V trimming: 5 bases; J trimming: 6 bases; junction bases outside the gene matches: 13. Germline-derived CDR1 and CDR2 are MDHEN and SYDVKM. Here the CDR3 DNA reads TGTGCCAGCAGTGCGAGGGACTACCCTCCACCCGAGCAGTACTTC. This gives the protein CASSARDYPPPEQYF.

This clone was recorded a few times. Other nucleotide sequences in the sample specify the same CDR3. The gene calls are TRBV5-1 and TRBJ2-2; perhaps TRBD1 as D (5 bases). This CDR3 has 15 residues. Germline CDR1 and CDR2: SGHRS and YFSETQ. Between the trimmed V and J ends, which lost 0 bases and 0 bases, there was a span of 6 bases. The CDR3 DNA follows: TGCGCCAGCAGCTTGGGCAGGGCGAACACCGGGGAGCTGTTTTTT. This sequence encodes CASSLGRANTGELFF.

The chain uses TRBV7-3 and TRBJ2-5; perhaps TRBD2 as D (8 bases). The CDR3 covers 15 residues. Germline-derived CDR1 and CDR2 are SGHTA and FQGTGA. Trimming stripped 5 bases from V and 5 bases from J, with 18 bases between. The CDR3 region is CASSRSGTAGETQYF. CDR3 coding DNA: TGTGCCAGCAGCCGTAGCGGGACAGCGGGGGAGACCCAGTACTTC.

This clone was detected only once. This chain uses TRBV11-3 with TRBJ2-1, with 7 nucleotides matching TRBD1. This CDR3 comprises 17 residues. V gave up 5 bases and J gave up 0 bases; unmatched junction bases: 10. Germline lookup yields CDR1 SGHNT and CDR2 YENEEA. CDR3 nucleotide sequence: TGTGCCAGCAGCCAGGACAGGTTCTCGAGCTCCTACAATGAGCAGTTCTTC. It encodes CASSQDRFSSSYNEQFF.

J is TRBJ1-2 and V is TRBV28, with 7 nucleotides matching TRBD1. Trimming at V came to 6 bases and at J to 5 bases, leaving 3 bases not matched to a gene. The CDR3 sequence is 12 residues long. CDR1 MDHEN and CDR2 SYDVKM come from the germline V gene. This CDR3 reads CASRTGQYGYTF. CDR3 in DNA: TGTGCCAGCAGGACAGGGCAATATGGCTACACCTTC.

The rearrangement links TRBV9 to TRBJ1-2; 9 nucleotides match TRBD1. Germline CDR1 SGDLS, CDR2 YYNGEE. The V and J ends lost 0 bases and 5 bases, in that order; junction bases with no gene match: 8. This CDR3 has 16 residues. Here the CDR3 reads CASSVGGTGLGYGYTF. In nucleotides, the CDR3 is TGTGCCAGCAGCGTAGGAGGGACAGGGTTAGGGTATGGCTACACCTTC.

V is TRBV6-1 and J is TRBJ2-2; 7 nucleotides match TRBD1. Germline V gives CDR1 MNHNS, CDR2 SASEGT. V shed 6 bases and J 4 bases; nucleotides not matched to a gene: 8. The CDR3 has 15 amino acids. CDR3 amino acids: CASSSRQGFTGELFF. CDR3 bases: TGTGCCAGCAGCTCCCGACAGGGTTTCACCGGGGAGCTGTTTTTT.

This chain uses TRBV6-6 with TRBJ2-5; tentatively, D is TRBD1 (5 bases). The CDR3 is 13 amino acids. The germline V gene encodes CDR1 MNHNY and CDR2 SVGAGI (reference sequence). Trimming cost V 4 bases and J 5 bases, with 11 bases left between them. CDR3 protein: CASSSNPGETQYF. CDR3 nucleotide sequence: TGTGCCAGCAGTTCCAATCCAGGGGAGACCCAGTACTTC.